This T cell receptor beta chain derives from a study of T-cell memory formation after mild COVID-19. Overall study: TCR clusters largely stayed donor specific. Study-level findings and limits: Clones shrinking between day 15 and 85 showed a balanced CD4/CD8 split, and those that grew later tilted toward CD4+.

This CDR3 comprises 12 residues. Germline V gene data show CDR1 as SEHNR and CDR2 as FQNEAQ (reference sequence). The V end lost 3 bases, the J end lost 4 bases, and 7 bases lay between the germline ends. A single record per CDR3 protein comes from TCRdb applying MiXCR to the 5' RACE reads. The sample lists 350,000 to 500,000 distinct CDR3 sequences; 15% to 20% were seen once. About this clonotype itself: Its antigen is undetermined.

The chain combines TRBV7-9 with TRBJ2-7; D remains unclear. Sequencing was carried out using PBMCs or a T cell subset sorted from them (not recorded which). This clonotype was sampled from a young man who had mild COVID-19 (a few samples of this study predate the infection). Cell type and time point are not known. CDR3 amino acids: CASSFDLYEQYF. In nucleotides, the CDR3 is TGTGCCAGCAGCTTCGACTTATACGAGCAGTACTTC. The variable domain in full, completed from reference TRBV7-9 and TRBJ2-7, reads DTGVSQNPRHKITKRGQNVTFRCDPISEHNRLYWYRQTLGQGPEFLTYFQNEAQLEKSRLLSDRFSAERPKGSFSTLEIQRTEQGDSAMYLCASSFDLYEQYFGPGTRLTVT.